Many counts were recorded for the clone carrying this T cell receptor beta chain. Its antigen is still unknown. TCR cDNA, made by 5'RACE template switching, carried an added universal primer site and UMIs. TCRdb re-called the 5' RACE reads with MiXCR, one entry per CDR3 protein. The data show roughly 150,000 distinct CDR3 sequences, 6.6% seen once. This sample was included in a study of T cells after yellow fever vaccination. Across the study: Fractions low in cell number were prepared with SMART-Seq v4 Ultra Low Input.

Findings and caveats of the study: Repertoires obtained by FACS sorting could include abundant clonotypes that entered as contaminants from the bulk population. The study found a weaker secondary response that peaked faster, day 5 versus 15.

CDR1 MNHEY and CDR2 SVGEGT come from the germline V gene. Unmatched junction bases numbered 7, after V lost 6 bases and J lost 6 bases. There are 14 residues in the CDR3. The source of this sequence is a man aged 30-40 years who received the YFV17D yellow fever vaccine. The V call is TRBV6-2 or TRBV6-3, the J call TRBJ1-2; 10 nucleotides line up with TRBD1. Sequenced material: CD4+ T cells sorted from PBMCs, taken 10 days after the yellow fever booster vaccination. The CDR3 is CASRRQGAMDGYTF. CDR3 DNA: TGTGCCAGCAGACGACAGGGGGCTATGGATGGCTACACCTTC.